The following is a T cell receptor beta chain sequence with its context. The same CDR3 can be traced to other DNA sequences in this sample. The source of the sample is a study of shared clonotypes between healthy human individuals. Study-level background: The plates for each donor numbered three CD4 naive, three CD4 memory, two CD8 naive and one CD8 memory.

V was pared by 0 bases and J by 4 bases, with 3 bases of the junction left unmatched. The CDR3 spans 15 residues. CDR1 SGDLS and CDR2 YYNGEE come from the germline V gene. CD8 cells regarded as naive lacked CD45RO, were positively chosen for CCR7, and omitted terminally differentiated effector memory CD45RA+ cells. This table comes from immunoSEQ multiplex PCR, and its TCRdb copy is limited to in-frame clones, with some not included. This repertoire shows roughly 550,000 clones, roughly 95% found once; its top ten account for about 0.11%. The chain uses TRBV9 and TRBJ2-7, with 11 nucleotides matching TRBD1. Sequencing was carried out using naive CD8+ T cells sorted from blood. The receptor comes from a woman between 25 and 40 years old in good health. The CDR3 here is CASSVGGQGAYEQYF. The CDR3 bases are TGTGCCAGCAGCGTAGGCGGACAGGGGGCATACGAGCAGTACTTC.